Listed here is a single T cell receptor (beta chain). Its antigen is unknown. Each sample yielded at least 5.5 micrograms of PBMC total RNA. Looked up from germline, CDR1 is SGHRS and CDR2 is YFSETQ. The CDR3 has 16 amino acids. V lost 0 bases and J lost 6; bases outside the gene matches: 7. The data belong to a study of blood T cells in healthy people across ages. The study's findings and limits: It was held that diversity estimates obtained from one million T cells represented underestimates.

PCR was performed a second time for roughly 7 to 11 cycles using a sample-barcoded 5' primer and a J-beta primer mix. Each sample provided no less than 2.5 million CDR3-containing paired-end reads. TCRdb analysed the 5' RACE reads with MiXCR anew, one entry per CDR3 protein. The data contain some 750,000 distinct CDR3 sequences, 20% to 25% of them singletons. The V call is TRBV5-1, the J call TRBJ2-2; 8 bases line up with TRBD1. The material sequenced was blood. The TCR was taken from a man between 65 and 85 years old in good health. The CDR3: CASSLEGTGVPGELFF. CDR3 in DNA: TGCGCCAGCAGCTTGGAAGGGACAGGAGTACCCGGGGAGCTGTTTTTT.